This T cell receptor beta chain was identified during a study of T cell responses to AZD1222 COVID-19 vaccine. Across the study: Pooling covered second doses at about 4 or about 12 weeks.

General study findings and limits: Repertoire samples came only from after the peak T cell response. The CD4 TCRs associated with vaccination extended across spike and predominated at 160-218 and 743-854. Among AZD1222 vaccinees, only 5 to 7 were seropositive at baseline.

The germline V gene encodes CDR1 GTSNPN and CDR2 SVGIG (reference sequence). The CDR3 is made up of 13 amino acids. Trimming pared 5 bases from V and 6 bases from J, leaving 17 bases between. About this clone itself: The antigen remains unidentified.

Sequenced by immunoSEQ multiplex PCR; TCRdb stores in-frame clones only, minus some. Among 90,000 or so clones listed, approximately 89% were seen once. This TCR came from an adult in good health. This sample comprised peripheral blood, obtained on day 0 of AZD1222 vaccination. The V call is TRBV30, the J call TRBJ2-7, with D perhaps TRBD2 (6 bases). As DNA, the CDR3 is TGTGCCTGGGCTAGCGAGGCATGGAGCGAGCAGTACTTC. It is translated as CAWASEAWSEQYF.